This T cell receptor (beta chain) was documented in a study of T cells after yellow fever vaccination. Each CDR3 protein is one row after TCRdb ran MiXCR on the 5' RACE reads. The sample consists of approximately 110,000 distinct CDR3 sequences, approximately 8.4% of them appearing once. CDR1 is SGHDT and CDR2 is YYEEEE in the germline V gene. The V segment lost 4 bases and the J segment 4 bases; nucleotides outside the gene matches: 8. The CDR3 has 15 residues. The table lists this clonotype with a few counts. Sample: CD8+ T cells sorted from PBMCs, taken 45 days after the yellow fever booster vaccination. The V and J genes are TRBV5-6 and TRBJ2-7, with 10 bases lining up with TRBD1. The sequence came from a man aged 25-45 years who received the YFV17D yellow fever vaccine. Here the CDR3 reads CASSPNGQGVYEQYF. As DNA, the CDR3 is TGTGCCAGCAGCCCAAATGGACAGGGGGTATACGAGCAGTACTTC.